Listed here are 13 T cell receptor beta chains from one sample, sequenced in a study of OX40 agonist ivuxolimab in advanced cancers. The method was immunoSEQ multiplex PCR; TCRdb's version includes in-frame clones alone and lacks a portion of them. The sample holds 65,000 to 70,000 clones; about nine tenths are singletons and the top ten take 2.5% to 3%. The starting material was CD4+ or CD8+ T cells sorted from blood, obtained in a trial of the OX40 agonist ivuxolimab. These TCRs come from an adult with an advanced solid tumor such as melanoma, head and neck, liver or kidney cancer.

The chain joins TRBV7-9 to TRBJ1-1; D gene unclear. The V and J ends lost 5 bases and 7 bases respectively, with 14 bases between them. The CDR3 sequence is 13 residues long. Germline V lookup: CDR1 SEHNR, CDR2 FQNEAQ (reference sequence). In DNA, the CDR3 is TGTGCCAGCAGCATTGGACCTCCTTATGAAGCTTTCTTT. Protein product: CASSIGPPYEAFF.

J is TRBJ2-1 and V is TRBV9, with 11 bases identical to TRBD2. The J segment lost 3 bases and the V segment lost 3 bases, leaving 5 bases of the junction unmatched. The V gene's germline CDR1 is SGDLS and CDR2 YYNGEE. CDR3 length: 16 amino acids. The DNA for the CDR3 is TGTGCCAGCAGCGCCCCCGGGACTAGCGGCTACAATGAGCAGTTCTTC. This encodes CASSAPGTSGYNEQFF. The full variable domain, completed using reference TRBV9 and TRBJ2-1, is DSGVTQTPKHLITATGQRVTLRCSPRSGDLSVYWYQQSLDQGLQFLIQYYNGEERAKGNILERFSAQQFPDLHSELNLSSLELGDSALYFCASSAPGTSGYNEQFFGPGTRLTVL.

The gene calls are TRBV18 and TRBJ1-1; D is unclear. The germline V and J ends were trimmed by 4 bases and 5 bases, with 5 bases remaining between them. The CDR3 runs 11 residues. Germline CDR1 is KGHSH and CDR2 is LQKENI. CDR3 DNA sequence: TGTGCCAGCTCACGGGAGACTGAAGCTTTCTTT. It is translated as CASSRETEAFF. The full variable domain, with the rest looked up from reference TRBV18 and TRBJ1-1, is NAGVMQNPRHLVRRRGQEARLRCSPMKGHSHVYWYRQLPEEGLKFMVYLQKENIIDESGMPKERFSAEFPKEGPSILRIQQVVRGDSAAYFCASSRETEAFFGQGTRLTVV.

J is TRBJ2-4 and V is TRBV28, with 11 bases that match TRBD2. The germline V gene has CDR1 MDHEN and CDR2 SYDVKM. The CDR3 sequence is 17 residues long. V gave up 6 bases and J gave up 6 bases; unmatched junction bases: 13. The CDR3 DNA sequence: TGTGCCAGCAGCACCAATGGAGCCGGGACTAGCGGAAACATTCAGTACTTC. Residues: CASSTNGAGTSGNIQYF. The full variable domain, completed using reference TRBV28 and TRBJ2-4, is DVKVTQSSRYLVKRTGEKVFLECVQDMDHENMFWYRQDPGLGLRLIYFSYDVKMKEKGDIPEGYSVSREKKERFSLILESASTNQTSMYLCASSTNGAGTSGNIQYFGAGTRLSVL.

This clone was seen more than once but under ten times. The chain couples TRBV5-1 to TRBJ2-1; the match to TRBD1 covers 11 bases. Trimming removed 0 bases from V and 15 bases from J; junction bases left unmatched: 8. The CDR3 consists of 14 residues. In germline, CDR1 is SGHRS, CDR2 YFSETQ. CDR3 sequence reads: CASSLGTPDRGPFF. CDR3 bases: TGCGCCAGCAGCTTGGGCACTCCGGACAGGGGGCCGTTCTTC. Based on the CDR3 plus reference TRBV5-1 and TRBJ2-1, the full variable domain is KAGVTQTPRYLIKTRGQQVTLSCSPISGHRSVSWYQQTPGQGLQFLFEYFSETQRNKGNFPGRFSGRQFSNSRSEMNVSTLELGDSALYLCASSLGTPDRGPFFGPGTRLTVL.

The rearrangement joins TRBV30 to TRBJ1-5; D not resolved. This CDR3 has 13 residues. The germline V and J ends were trimmed by 3 bases and 2 bases, with 8 bases remaining between them. Per the germline V gene, CDR1 is GTSNPN and CDR2 is SVGIG (reference sequence). For the CDR3, the DNA is TGTGCCTGGAGCGCCACCGGCAATCAGCCCCAGCATTTT. As protein: CAWSATGNQPQHF.

The V and J genes are TRBV27 and TRBJ2-1; D gene ambiguous. Germline V gives CDR1 MNHEY, CDR2 SMNVEV (reference sequence). The CDR3 is 13 residues long. Trimming stripped 0 bases from V and 6 bases from J, with 6 bases between. The CDR3 sequence: CASSLSAVNEQFF. DNA for the CDR3: TGTGCCAGCAGTTTATCGGCAGTCAATGAGCAGTTCTTC.

This clone occurred a few times. This may stem from a read error, because a much larger clone lies one nucleotide away. This chain's CDR3 is CASSQDSNQPQHF. For the CDR3, the DNA is TGTGCCAGCAGTCAGGATAGCAATCAGCCCCAGCATTTT. The chain couples TRBV6-1 to TRBJ1-5, with D hard to call. Germline V gene data show CDR1 as MNHNS and CDR2 as SASEGT. The CDR3 has 13 residues. V gave up 5 bases and J gave up 0 bases, with 5 bases separating them.

By its share, this clone is medium-sized. This chain joins TRBV10-2 and TRBJ2-7; weak D call: TRBD2 (7 bases). Germline CDR1 WSHSY, CDR2 SAAADI. This CDR3 region has 12 residues. Trimming stripped 6 bases from V and 6 bases from J, with 12 bases between. The DNA of the CDR3 is TGCGCCAGCAGCCGAGGGGGGGGCGAGCAGTACTTC. It codes for CASSRGGGEQYF.

The V call is TRBV10-1, the J call TRBJ2-3; no reliable D call. The germline V gene encodes CDR1 WNHNN and CDR2 SYGVQD (reference sequence). The CDR3 is made up of 15 amino acids. V lost 0 bases, J lost 3 bases, and 10 bases lay in between. The CDR3, as DNA: TGCGCCAGCAGTGAGTCGAAAGTGGAGACAGATACGCAGTATTTT. Amino acids: CASSESKVETDTQYF.

The gene calls are TRBV15 and TRBJ2-3; no definite D call. The CDR3 runs 16 residues. V shed 1 base and J shed 1 base, with 12 bases lying between them. Germline CDR1 and CDR2: LNHNV and YYDKDF (reference sequence). The CDR3 region is CATSRATLEGTDTQYF. The CDR3 nucleotides are TGTGCCACCAGCAGAGCTACCCTAGAGGGCACAGATACGCAGTATTTT.

The chain employs TRBV2 and TRBJ1-4; D gene ambiguous. The CDR3 runs 12 residues. Per germline, CDR1 SNHLY and CDR2 FYNNEI. The V and J ends lost 6 bases and 5 bases respectively, with 7 bases between them. The CDR3 sequence: CASSGSNEKLFF. CDR3 DNA sequence: TGTGCCAGCAGCGGCAGCAATGAAAAACTGTTTTTT.

V and J are TRBV6-6 and TRBJ1-4, with TRBD1 matching 10 bases. There are 14 residues in the CDR3. Germline-derived CDR1 and CDR2 are MNHNY and SVGAGI (reference sequence). The ends lost 6 bases at V and 6 bases at J; junction bases unmatched: 4. CDR3 loop: CASRGGTGDEKLFF. The CDR3 DNA is TGTGCCAGCAGGGGGGGGACAGGGGATGAAAAACTGTTTTTT.